This entry is about one T cell receptor (beta chain). Its antigen has not been determined. Qualities for individual bases were not recorded, and no much larger clone is one base off. CDR1 and CDR2, looked up from the germline V gene, are SGHRS and YFSETQ. Including the terminal cysteine and phenylalanine, the CDR3 comprises 21 residues. Only the CDR3 DNA is retained, 63 bases long and in frame from the first base. After removal of 1 base from V and 0 bases from J, the junction retains 14 bases not matched to a gene. The data were obtained in a study of blood T cells in healthy people across ages (dated by TCRdb to about 2015). Study-level background: In model experiments, template switching captured about one uniquely barcoded TCR beta cDNA molecule for every two T cells. Donors were grouped into four age groups: young (average 16 years), middle-aged (over 35), aged (around 56) and long-lived (just over 80). Using deep sequencing normalized with unique cDNA molecular identifiers, the study measured how TCR beta repertoire diversity changes with age. For two donors (one aged 18 to 30 and one aged 80 or older), the study analyzed two additional independent replicas of 1 million unique cDNA reads from the same blood draw. On the study overall, not on this receptor specifically: Compared with the aged group, the long-lived group had more naive CD4+ T cells, fewer expanded clones and increased TCR diversity, a pattern suggesting age selection. Because the CMV infection status of the donors was unknown, age-related changes in expanded clonotypes may potentially have been confounded. Estimates of total diversity from one million sequenced T cells were regarded as lower bounds and underestimates. As age increased, observed TCR beta diversity per million T cells dropped in a roughly linear way, and a significant reduction was already evident by age 40. There was a strong correlation between observed TCR beta diversity and the percentage of naive T cells measured by flow cytometry. Conclusive comparison of naive and antigen-experienced compartments was prevented by the profiling of bulk unsorted PBMCs.

Receptor amplification or capture employed 5' RACE. TCRdb names Illumina HiSeq 2500 as the instrument used. The second PCR ran for about 6 to 12 cycles and used a J-beta primer mix along with a sample-barcoded 5' primer. A unique molecular identifier was introduced onto each TCR beta cDNA molecule by a template-switch 5' adaptor carrying 12 random nucleotides. At least 2.5 million CDR3-containing paired-end reads were obtained from each sample. First-strand cDNA was synthesized from all RNA with the Mint cDNA synthesis kit, primed by a TRBC-specific oligonucleotide. After uracil-DNA glycosylase treatment, a first 18-cycle PCR used universal primers M1SS and BC2_uni_R on all cDNA. Regarding the original processing steps: Normalization of each sample was performed by random selection of 1 million high-quality reads, each carrying a distinct molecular identifier. Instead of being binned into consensus sequences, reads that shared molecular identifiers were thrown out. MiTCR, with a Q25 quality threshold and the strictest error-elimination algorithm, was used for CDR3 identification, clonotype clustering and error correction. A nonparametric unseen species model with Euler transformation was used to estimate lower-bound total TCR beta diversity. TCRdb applied fastp at Q25 and MiXCR to the public reads, then kept only in-frame beta chains. Each CDR3 protein appears once, grouped with its most common genes and DNA. What appears here as the V and J calls and clone size reflects TCRdb's work, not the paper's. This sample holds hundreds of thousands of distinct CDR3 sequences; about 27% were observed only once. Of the sample, approximately 3.3% falls within the top ten clones.

Systemically healthy Caucasian individuals from Russia, 39 in total and aged about 6 to 90 years, were included as donors. Approximately 9.3 milliliters of peripheral blood were collected from each donor into EDTA-treated Vacutainer tubes. Ficoll-Paque density-gradient centrifugation was used to isolate PBMCs, with at least 6 million per sample. Trizol reagent was used to extract total RNA from the PBMCs, yielding at least 5.5 micrograms per sample. For every donor, flow cytometry on a PBMC aliquot measured the percentage of naive CD45RAhigh/CD27high T cells. These records were also assigned to another study, of T cells of mothers and their children. Per the second study: The donors were nine systemically healthy Caucasian individuals, made up of three mothers and their six children. cDNA synthesis consumed the entire amount of extracted RNA, loaded at about 1.5 ug RNA in each 15 ul reaction. In the second PCR, sample barcodes and 2-4 random nucleotides were introduced via the M1S primer. Each mother yielded over 8.5 million TCR beta CDR3 reads and each child 3 million to 3.5 million reads. In both related and unrelated pairs, thymic selection shapes the output of TCR recombination in a similar way, with inherited differences having only a minor effect. Normalized repertoire overlap in related mother-child pairs was always slightly higher than in unrelated mother-child pairs, but the difference was never significant. No persistent microchimeric T cell clones were detected, at a sensitivity of roughly 96 clones per million clonotypes. To look for features that set related mother-child pairs apart from unrelated individuals, the researchers ran deep NGS to compare the TCR beta repertoires of mothers and children. Mothers averaged roughly 36 +/- 4 years of age and children averaged about 10 +/- 4 years. Libraries were sequenced on Illumina HiSeq 2000 with 100+100 nt paired-end reads after adapter ligation with NEBNext reagents. To prevent cross-contamination, the mother and child libraries were prepared one month apart and sequenced in separate runs. Between about 500,000 and 2,100,000 distinct TCR beta clonotypes were identified per donor. Naive TCR beta clonotypes were estimated from low-frequency clonotypes matched to each donor's FACS-determined naive share, without sorting.

The receptor comes from a boy aged 2-15 years in good health. The source material was blood. The chain was built from TRBV5-1 and TRBJ2-1, and 12 junction bases match TRBD2. The CDR3 region has the sequence CASSLRATSGGLSSSYNEQFF. DNA sequence: TGCGCCAGCAGCTTGAGGGCCACTAGCGGGGGGCTGTCTAGCTCCTACAATGAGCAGTTCTTC. The entire variable domain, with the stretches around the CDR3 drawn from the reference TRBV5-1 and TRBJ2-1 proteins, is KAGVTQTPRYLIKTRGQQVTLSCSPISGHRSVSWYQQTPGQGLQFLFEYFSETQRNKGNFPGRFSGRQFSNSRSEMNVSTLELGDSALYLCASSLRATSGGLSSSYNEQFFGPGTRLTVL.